This T cell receptor beta chain comes out of a study of blood T cell repertoires in COVID-19. Profiling relied on immunoSEQ multiplex PCR, and the TCRdb table lists in-frame clones only, not all of them. Among about 130,000 clones, around 81% were seen once, and the ten largest hold about 18%. The sequencing input was peripheral blood. The receptor comes from a man aged 30-40 years with COVID-19, enrolled during active disease.

The CDR3 region is CASSLGGQGNEKLFF. In nucleotides, the CDR3 is TGTGCCAGCAGCTTGGGGGGACAGGGGAATGAAAAACTGTTTTTT. The chain carries TRBV5-4 and TRBJ1-4; 10 nucleotides align to TRBD1. The CDR3 spans 15 residues. Germline V gene data show CDR1 as SGHNT and CDR2 as YYREEE (reference sequence). V shed 0 bases, J shed 5 bases, and the junction held 1 base outside the gene matches. Together with reference TRBV5-4 and TRBJ1-4, the CDR3 gives the full variable domain: ETGVTQSPTHLIKTRGQQVTLRCSSQSGHNTVSWYQQALGQGPQFIFQYYREEENGRGNFPPRFSGLQFPNYSSELNVNALELDDSALYLCASSLGGQGNEKLFFGSGTQLSVL.